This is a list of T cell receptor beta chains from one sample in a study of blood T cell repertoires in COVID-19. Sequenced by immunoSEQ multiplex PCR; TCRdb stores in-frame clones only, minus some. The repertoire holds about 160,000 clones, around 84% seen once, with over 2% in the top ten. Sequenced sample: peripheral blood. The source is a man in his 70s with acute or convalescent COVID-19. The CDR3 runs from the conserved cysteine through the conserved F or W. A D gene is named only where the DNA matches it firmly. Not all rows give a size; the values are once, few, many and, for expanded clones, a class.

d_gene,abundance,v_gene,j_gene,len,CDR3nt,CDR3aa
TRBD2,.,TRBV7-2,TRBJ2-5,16,TGTGCCAGCAGCGCCGGACTAGCGGGGGGAGAAGAGACCCAGTACTTC,CASSAGLAGGEETQYF
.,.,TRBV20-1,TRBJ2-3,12,TGCAGTGCTAGTTCGTACACAGATACGCAGTATTTT,CSASSYTDTQYF
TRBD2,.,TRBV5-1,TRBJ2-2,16,TGCGCCAGCAGACGGGAGGGGCCTGGGAACACCGGGGAGCTGTTTTTT,CASRREGPGNTGELFF
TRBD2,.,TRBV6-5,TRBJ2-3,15,TGTGCCAGCAGATCGACTAGCGGGCCCACAGATACGCAGTATTTT,CASRSTSGPTDTQYF
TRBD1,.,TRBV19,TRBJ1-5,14,TGTGCCAGTAGTACCCAGGGGGCTTATCAGCCCCAGCATTTT,CASSTQGAYQPQHF
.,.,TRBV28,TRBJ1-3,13,TGTGCCAGCAGCCCTTCGACAGGAAACACCATATATTTT,CASSPSTGNTIYF
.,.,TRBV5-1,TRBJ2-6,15,TGCGCCAGCAGCTTTGAGGGCGCTGGGGCCAACGTCCTGACTTTC,CASSFEGAGANVLTF
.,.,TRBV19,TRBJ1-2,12,TGTGCCAGTAGAAATCCCCTCTATGGCTACACCTTC,CASRNPLYGYTF
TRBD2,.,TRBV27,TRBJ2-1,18,TGTGCCAGCAGTTCACGACTAGCGGGAATTGTAGACGTTGATGAGCAGTTCTTC,CASSSRLAGIVDVDEQFF
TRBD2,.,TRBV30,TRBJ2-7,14,TGTGCCTCAAACACCGGGGGGGTCTCCTACGAGCAGTACTTC,CASNTGGVSYEQYF
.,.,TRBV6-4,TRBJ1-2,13,TGTGCCAGCAGTGACCCAGGGTCGGTAGGCTACACCTTC,CASSDPGSVGYTF
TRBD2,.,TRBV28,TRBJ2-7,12,TGTGCCAGCAGGACTAGCGGCTACGAGCAGTACTTC,CASRTSGYEQYF
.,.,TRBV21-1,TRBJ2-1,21,TGTGCCAGCAGCAAAGGGCTAGCGGGAGAGGGGGGGGTTTCATCCTACAATGAGCAGTTCTTC,CASSKGLAGEGGVSSYNEQFF
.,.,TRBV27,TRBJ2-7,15,TGTGCCAGCAGTCCGTCGACAGGATCGGAGTACGAGCAGTACTTC,CASSPSTGSEYEQYF
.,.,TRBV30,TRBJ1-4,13,TGTGCCTGGAGTGTACTCAGGGATGAAAAACTGTTTTTT,CAWSVLRDEKLFF
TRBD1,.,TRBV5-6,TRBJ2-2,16,TGTGCCAGCAGCTTGACCGGGACAGGGGGTACCGGGGAGCTGTTTTTT,CASSLTGTGGTGELFF
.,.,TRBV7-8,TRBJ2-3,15,TGTGCCAGCAGCGCCCCGGGACACAGCACAGATACGCAGTATTTT,CASSAPGHSTDTQYF
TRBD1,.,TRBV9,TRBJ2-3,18,TGTGCCAGCAGCGCCGGACAGGGACGCGGAACGGCCACAGATACGCAGTATTTT,CASSAGQGRGTATDTQYF
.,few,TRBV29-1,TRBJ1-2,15,TGCAGCGTTGAAGATCGGGGGAAAGGAAACTATGGCTACACCTTC,CSVEDRGKGNYGYTF
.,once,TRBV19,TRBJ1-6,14,TGTGCCAGTGCCGTGACGGGGTATCAATCACCCCTCCACTTT,CASAVTGYQSPLHF
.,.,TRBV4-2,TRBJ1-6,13,TGTGCCAGCAGCCAAGAGGGGGAGGGGTCCCTCCACTTT,CASSQEGEGSLHF
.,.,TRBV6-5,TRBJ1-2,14,TGTGCCAGCAGTTTGGACAGCGCTAACTATGGCTACACCTTC,CASSLDSANYGYTF
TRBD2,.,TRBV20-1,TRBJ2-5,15,TGCAGTGCTAGTACTAGCGGGGGGACCCAAGAGACCCAGTACTTC,CSASTSGGTQETQYF
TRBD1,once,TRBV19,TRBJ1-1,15,TGTGCCAGTGGCGATCGGGACAGGGGAATGGCTGAAGCTTTCTTT,CASGDRDRGMAEAFF
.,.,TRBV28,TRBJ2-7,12,TGTGCCAGCACACAACAGCACTACGAGCAGTACTTC,CASTQQHYEQYF
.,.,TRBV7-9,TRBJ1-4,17,TGTGCCAGCAGCTTAAATTTTTTGCAGGGAAGCGGGGAAAAACTGTTTTTT,CASSLNFLQGSGEKLFF
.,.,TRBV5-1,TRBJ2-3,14,TGCGCCAGCAGCTTGGAACAGGAGTTCGATACGCAGTATTTT,CASSLEQEFDTQYF
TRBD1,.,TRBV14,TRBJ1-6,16,TGTGCCAGCAGCCAAGAAACAGGGGGCGGTAATTCACCCCTCCACTTT,CASSQETGGGNSPLHF
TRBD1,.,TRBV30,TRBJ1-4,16,TGTGCCTGCCCTAGATCCGGGACAGGGAATAATGAAAAACTGTTTTTT,CACPRSGTGNNEKLFF
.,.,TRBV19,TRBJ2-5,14,TGTGCCAGTAGTAGGGTTGGGGCAGGGGAGACCCAGTACTTC,CASSRVGAGETQYF
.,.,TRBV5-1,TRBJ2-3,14,TGCGCCAGCAGCTTGGCACAGAACACAGATACGCAGTATTTT,CASSLAQNTDTQYF
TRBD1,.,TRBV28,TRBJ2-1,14,TGTGCCAGCAGTTCAGGGGGCTTTGACAATGAGCAGTTCTTC,CASSSGGFDNEQFF
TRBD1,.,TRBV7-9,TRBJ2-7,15,TGTGCCAGCAGCTTGGGACAGGGGGACTGGTACGAGCAGTACTTC,CASSLGQGDWYEQYF
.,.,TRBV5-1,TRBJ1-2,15,TGCGCCAGCAGCCAGGAGGCCCGGGGAGGGGATGGCTACACCTTC,CASSQEARGGDGYTF
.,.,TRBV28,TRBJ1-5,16,TGTGCCAGCAGTTCAGTCGGACGGAGGAGGGATCAGCCCCAGCATTTT,CASSSVGRRRDQPQHF
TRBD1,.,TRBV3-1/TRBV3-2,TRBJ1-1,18,TGTGCCAGCAGCCAGAGGAACAGGGGGCGGATTGAGAACACTGAAGCTTTCTTT,CASSQRNRGRIENTEAFF
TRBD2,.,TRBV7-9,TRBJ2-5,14,TGTGCCAGCAGCGCCCAAGGGGCGGCGGGAGTGGTGTACTTC,CASSAQGAAGVVYF
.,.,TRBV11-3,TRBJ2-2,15,TGTGCCAGCAGCCCCCCGGACAGAGATACCGGGGAGCTGTTTTTT,CASSPPDRDTGELFF
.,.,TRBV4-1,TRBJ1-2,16,TGCGCCAGCAGCCAAGATCAAGGCTGGGGAGGGTATGGCTACACCTTC,CASSQDQGWGGYGYTF
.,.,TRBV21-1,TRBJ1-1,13,TGTGCCAGCGGACAGGGTGGGGACACTGAAGCTTTCTTT,CASGQGGDTEAFF
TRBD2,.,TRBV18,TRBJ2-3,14,TGTGCCAGCTCACCGACTAGCGGGTCAGATACGCAGTATTTT,CASSPTSGSDTQYF